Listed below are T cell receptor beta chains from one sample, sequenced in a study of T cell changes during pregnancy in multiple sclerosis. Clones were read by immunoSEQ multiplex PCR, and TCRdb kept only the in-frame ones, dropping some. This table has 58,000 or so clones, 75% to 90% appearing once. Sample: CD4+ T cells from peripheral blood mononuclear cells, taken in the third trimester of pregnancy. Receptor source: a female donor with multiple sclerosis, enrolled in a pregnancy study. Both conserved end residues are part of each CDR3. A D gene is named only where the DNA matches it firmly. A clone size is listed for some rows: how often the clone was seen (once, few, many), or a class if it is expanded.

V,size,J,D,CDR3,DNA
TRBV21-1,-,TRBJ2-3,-,CASKTGVIRNPSTDTQYF,TGTGCCAGCAAAACAGGGGTAATTAGAAATCCTAGCACAGATACGCAGTATTTT
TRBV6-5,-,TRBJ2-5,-,CASSPLPGLGETQYF,TGTGCCAGCAGCCCCCTCCCGGGACTGGGGGAGACCCAGTACTTC
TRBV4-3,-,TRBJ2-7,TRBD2,CASSHLAGGAYEQYF,TGCGCCAGCAGCCACCTAGCGGGGGGGGCCTACGAGCAGTACTTC
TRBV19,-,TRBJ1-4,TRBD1,CASSTFLGDRSYEKLFF,TGTGCCAGTAGTACCTTTTTGGGGGACAGATCCTATGAAAAACTGTTTTTT
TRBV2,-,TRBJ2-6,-,CASSTPNPWTASSGANVLTF,TGTGCCAGCAGCACACCGAACCCTTGGACAGCCAGCTCTGGGGCCAACGTCCTGACTTTC
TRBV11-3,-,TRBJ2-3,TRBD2,CASSAQSGGNTDTQYF,TGTGCCAGCAGCGCGCAGTCGGGGGGGAACACAGATACGCAGTATTTT
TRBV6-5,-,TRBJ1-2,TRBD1,CGTGDSAGYTF,TGCGGGACAGGGGATTCAGCTGGCTACACCTTC
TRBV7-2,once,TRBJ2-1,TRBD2,CASSLRTSGGRNEQFF,TGTGCCAGCAGCCTTCGGACTAGCGGGGGGCGCAATGAGCAGTTCTTC
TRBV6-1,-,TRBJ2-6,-,CASSEFKGRGANVLTF,TGTGCCAGCAGTGAATTCAAGGGGCGTGGGGCCAACGTCCTGACTTTC
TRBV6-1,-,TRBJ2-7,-,CASRAWTDSYEQYF,TGTGCCAGCAGGGCCTGGACTGACTCCTACGAGCAGTACTTC
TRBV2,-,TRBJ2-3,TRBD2,CASSFSLAGYTNTQYF,TGTGCCAGCAGTTTCTCACTAGCGGGGTACACGAATACGCAGTATTTT
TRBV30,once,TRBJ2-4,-,CAWSESVGNIQYF,TGTGCCTGGAGTGAGAGCGTTGGAAACATTCAGTACTTC
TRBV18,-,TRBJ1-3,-,CASSTVLRSGNTIYF,TGTGCCAGCTCAACAGTCCTGCGCTCTGGAAACACCATATATTTT
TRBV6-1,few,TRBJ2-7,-,CASQTDWDTGEQYF,TGTGCCAGCCAGACGGACTGGGACACGGGGGAGCAGTACTTC
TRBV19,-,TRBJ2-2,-,CASSIGAGVGNTGELFF,TGTGCCAGTAGTATAGGGGCAGGGGTTGGGAACACCGGGGAGCTGTTTTTT
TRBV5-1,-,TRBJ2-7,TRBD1,CASSLGQGPYEQYF,TGCGCCAGCAGCTTGGGACAGGGCCCCTACGAGCAGTACTTC
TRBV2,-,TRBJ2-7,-,CASMRGVLSYEQYF,TGTGCCAGCATGAGAGGTGTCCTCTCCTACGAGCAGTACTTC
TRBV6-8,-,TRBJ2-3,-,CASSTPTGTTDTQYF,TGTGCCAGCAGTACCCCCACAGGGACGACAGATACGCAGTATTTT
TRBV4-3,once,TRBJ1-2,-,CASSQIATLDYGYTF,TGCGCCAGCAGCCAAATAGCCACCCTGGACTATGGCTACACCTTC
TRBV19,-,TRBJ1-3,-,CASGAGGTYGNTIYF,TGTGCCAGCGGGGCCGGGGGGACCTATGGAAACACCATATATTTT
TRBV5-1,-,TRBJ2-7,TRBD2,CASSLAGSGTTYEQYF,TGCGCCAGCAGCTTGGCAGGTAGCGGGACAACCTACGAGCAGTACTTC